The 10 T cell receptor beta chains reported below all come from one sample, sequenced in a study of blood T cell repertoires in COVID-19. Generated by immunoSEQ multiplex PCR, the TCRdb table keeps only in-frame clones and is missing some. The table has 150,000 to 200,000 clones, around 80% seen once; the top ten hold 6.9%. The material sequenced was peripheral blood. These receptors originate from a human donor with acute or convalescent COVID-19. The donor label of this sample is uncertain.

CDR3 region: CASRKRNRNEQFF. Written as DNA, the CDR3 is TGTGCCAGTAGAAAGCGGAACCGCAATGAGCAGTTCTTC. The chain is built from TRBV19 and TRBJ2-1, with D tentatively TRBD2 (5 bases). From germline, CDR1 is LNHDA and CDR2 SQIVND (reference sequence). Trimming took off 6 bases at V and 6 bases at J, with 12 bases between the two ends. CDR3 length: 13 residues.

The chain is built from TRBV6-1 and TRBJ2-7, with D possibly being TRBD1 (6 bases). The CDR3 loop spans 15 amino acids. The germline gives CDR1 MNHNS, CDR2 SASEGT. Trimming removed 2 bases at V and 2 bases at J, with 13 bases between. The DNA for the CDR3 is TGTGCCAGCAGTGAAACTCAGGGGCGTACCTACGAGCAGTACTTC. Amino acid sequence: CASSETQGRTYEQYF.

This clone was found once. V usage is TRBV6-1 and J usage is TRBJ1-2; no definite D call. Per germline, CDR1 MNHNS and CDR2 SASEGT. The CDR3 loop spans 16 amino acids. With 0 bases removed from V and 2 bases from J, the gap between germline ends came to 13 bases. Written as DNA, the CDR3 is TGTGCCAGCAGTGAAGCACCCGCAGGTGAGAACTATGGCTACACCTTC. It specifies CASSEAPAGENYGYTF.

The chain couples TRBV27 to TRBJ1-5; no definite D call. The CDR3 sequence is 15 residues long. Trimming took 5 bases from V and 4 from J, leaving 15 bases between them. CDR1 and CDR2 from the germline V gene are MNHEY and SMNVEV (reference sequence). In nucleotides, the CDR3 is TGTGCCAGCAGTCCCCTGGTGGGAGTAAATCAGCCCCAGCATTTT. Translating gives CASSPLVGVNQPQHF.

As concerns this clone: This may come from a read error, since a much larger clone is one base off. This sample also contains other DNA sequences that code for the same CDR3. This chain joins TRBV19 and TRBJ2-7; tentative D call: TRBD1 (7 bases). The CDR3 has 14 residues. CDR1 and CDR2 from the germline V gene are LNHDA and SQIVND (reference sequence). Trimming pared 6 bases from V and 5 bases from J, leaving 17 bases between. The CDR3 reads CASRGRGTANEQYF. CDR3 sequence (DNA): TGTGCCAGTAGGGGGCGCGGGACAGCCAACGAGCAGTACTTC.

The chain combines TRBV20-1 with TRBJ1-2; no clear D. Trimming cost V 2 bases and J 4 bases, with 5 bases left between them. Germline lookup yields CDR1 DFQATT and CDR2 SNEGSKA (reference sequence). The CDR3 has 11 residues. CDR3 DNA sequence: TGCAGTGCTAGACAGTCCTATGGCTACACCTTC. Translating it yields CSARQSYGYTF.

V usage is TRBV5-1 and J usage is TRBJ2-3; weak D call: TRBD2 (6 bases). The CDR3 consists of 15 residues. Germline V gene data show CDR1 as SGHRS and CDR2 as YFSETQ. Trimming removed 4 bases from V and 1 base from J, with 13 bases in between. Written as DNA, the CDR3 is TGCGCCAGCAGCCCGGGACTGTTTGGCACAGATACGCAGTATTTT. This translates into CASSPGLFGTDTQYF.

The chain uses TRBV27 and TRBJ2-3; TRBD2 aligns across 10 bases. Germline CDR1 MNHEY, CDR2 SMNVEV (reference sequence). The junction had 7 bases not matched to a gene; V was cut back by 5 bases and J by 2 bases. The CDR3 is 16 amino acids. The chain's CDR3 is CASSPRTSGFTDTQYF. The CDR3 nucleotides are TGTGCCAGCAGTCCGCGGACTAGCGGATTCACAGATACGCAGTATTTT.

This chain connects TRBV3-1 (or the pseudogene TRBV3-2) to TRBJ1-6; 9 nucleotides match TRBD1. The trim removed 4 bases at V and 13 bases at J, leaving 11 bases unmatched. The CDR3 has 15 residues. Germline V gives CDR1 LGHDT, CDR2 YNNKEL (reference sequence). In DNA, the CDR3 is TGTGCCAGCAGCCCCTGGCCGGGACAGGGCCGGCCCCTCCACTTT. As protein: CASSPWPGQGRPLHF.

V and J are TRBV24-1 and TRBJ2-2; D possibly corresponds to TRBD2 (6 bases). The CDR3 length is 16 residues. Germline V gene sequence: CDR1 KGHDR, CDR2 SFDVKD. The V and J ends lost 5 bases and 0 bases respectively, with 12 bases between them. CDR3 bases: TGTGCCACCAGTGGTGCGGCGGGAACGAACACCGGGGAGCTGTTTTTT. This encodes CATSGAAGTNTGELFF.